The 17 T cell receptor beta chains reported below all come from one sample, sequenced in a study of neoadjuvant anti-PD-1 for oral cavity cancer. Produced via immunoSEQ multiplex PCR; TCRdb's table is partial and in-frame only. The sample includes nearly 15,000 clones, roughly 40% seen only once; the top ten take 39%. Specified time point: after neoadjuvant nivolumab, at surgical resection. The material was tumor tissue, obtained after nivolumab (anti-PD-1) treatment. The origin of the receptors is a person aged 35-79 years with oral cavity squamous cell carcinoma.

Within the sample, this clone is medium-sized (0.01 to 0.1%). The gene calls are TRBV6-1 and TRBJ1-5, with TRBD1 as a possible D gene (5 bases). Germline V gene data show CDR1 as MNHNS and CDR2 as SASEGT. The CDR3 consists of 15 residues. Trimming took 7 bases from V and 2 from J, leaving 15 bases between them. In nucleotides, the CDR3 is TGTGCCAGCACAGCCCGGGACTGGGGCAATCAGCCCCAGCATTTT. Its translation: CASTARDWGNQPQHF.

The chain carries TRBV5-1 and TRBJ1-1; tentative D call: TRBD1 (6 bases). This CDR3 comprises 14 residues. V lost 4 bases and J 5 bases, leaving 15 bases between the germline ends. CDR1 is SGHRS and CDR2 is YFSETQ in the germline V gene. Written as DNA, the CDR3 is TGCGCCAGCAGCCCGTGGGACACCGGGACTGAAGCTTTCTTT. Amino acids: CASSPWDTGTEAFF.

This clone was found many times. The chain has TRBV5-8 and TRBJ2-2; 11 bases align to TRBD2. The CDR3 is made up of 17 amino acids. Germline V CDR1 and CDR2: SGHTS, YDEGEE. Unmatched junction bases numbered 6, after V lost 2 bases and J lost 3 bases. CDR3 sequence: CASSLTLAGADTGELFF. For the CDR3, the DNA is TGTGCCAGCAGCTTAACACTAGCGGGGGCGGACACCGGGGAGCTGTTTTTT.

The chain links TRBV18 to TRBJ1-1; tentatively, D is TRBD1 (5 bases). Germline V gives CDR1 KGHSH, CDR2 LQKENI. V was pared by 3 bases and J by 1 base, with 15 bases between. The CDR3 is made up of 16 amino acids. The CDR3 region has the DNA TGTGCCAGCTCACCTCCCCGAGGGCAGGGGAACACTGAAGCTTTCTTT. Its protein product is CASSPPRGQGNTEAFF.

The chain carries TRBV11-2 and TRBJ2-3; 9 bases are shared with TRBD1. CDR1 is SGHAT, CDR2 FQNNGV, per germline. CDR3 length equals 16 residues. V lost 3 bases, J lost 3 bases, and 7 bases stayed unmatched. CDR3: CASSLGVDRGTDTQYF. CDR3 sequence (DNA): TGTGCCAGCAGCTTGGGGGTGGACAGGGGAACAGATACGCAGTATTTT.

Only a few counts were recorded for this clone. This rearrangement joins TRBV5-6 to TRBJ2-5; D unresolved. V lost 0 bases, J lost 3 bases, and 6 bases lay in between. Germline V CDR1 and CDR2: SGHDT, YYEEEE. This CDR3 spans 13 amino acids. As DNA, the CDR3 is TGTGCCAGCAGCTTGGGATATAAAGAGACCCAGTACTTC. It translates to CASSLGYKETQYF.

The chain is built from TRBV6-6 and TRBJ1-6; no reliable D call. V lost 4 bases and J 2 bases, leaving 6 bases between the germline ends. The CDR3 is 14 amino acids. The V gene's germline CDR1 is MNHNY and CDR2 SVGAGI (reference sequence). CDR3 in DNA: TGTGCCAGCAGTTTAGGGACCTATAATTCACCCCTCCACTTT. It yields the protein CASSLGTYNSPLHF.

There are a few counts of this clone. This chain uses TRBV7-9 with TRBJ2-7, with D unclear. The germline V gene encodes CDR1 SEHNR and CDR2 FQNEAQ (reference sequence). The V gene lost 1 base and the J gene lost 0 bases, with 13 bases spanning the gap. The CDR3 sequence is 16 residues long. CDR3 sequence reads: CASSLDTRHVSYEQYF. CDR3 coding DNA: TGTGCCAGCAGCTTAGATACTCGACACGTCTCCTACGAGCAGTACTTC.

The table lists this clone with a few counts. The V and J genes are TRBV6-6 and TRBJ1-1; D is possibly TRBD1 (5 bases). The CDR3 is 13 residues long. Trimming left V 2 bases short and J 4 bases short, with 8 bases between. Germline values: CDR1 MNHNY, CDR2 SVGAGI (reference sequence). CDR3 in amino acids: CASSYTGPTEAFF. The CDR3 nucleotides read TGTGCCAGCAGTTACACAGGACCCACTGAAGCTTTCTTT.

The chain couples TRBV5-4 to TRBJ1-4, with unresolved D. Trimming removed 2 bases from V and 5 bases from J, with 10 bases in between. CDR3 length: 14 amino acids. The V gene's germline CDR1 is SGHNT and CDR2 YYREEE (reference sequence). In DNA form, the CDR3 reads TGTGCCAGCAGCTTCGGTCCGCACAATGAAAAACTGTTTTTT. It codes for CASSFGPHNEKLFF.

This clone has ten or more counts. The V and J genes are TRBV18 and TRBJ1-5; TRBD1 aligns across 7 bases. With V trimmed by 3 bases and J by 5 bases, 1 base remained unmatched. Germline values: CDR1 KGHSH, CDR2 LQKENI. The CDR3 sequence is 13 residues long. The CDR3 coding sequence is TGTGCCAGCTCACCTGACAGGGATCAGCCCCAGCATTTT. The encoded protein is CASSPDRDQPQHF.

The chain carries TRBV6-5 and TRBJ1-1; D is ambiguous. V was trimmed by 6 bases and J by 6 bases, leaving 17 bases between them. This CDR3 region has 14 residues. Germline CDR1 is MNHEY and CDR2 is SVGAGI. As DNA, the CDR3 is TGTGCCAGCAGCCGACACGGAGGGATATCTGAAGCTTTCTTT. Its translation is CASSRHGGISEAFF.

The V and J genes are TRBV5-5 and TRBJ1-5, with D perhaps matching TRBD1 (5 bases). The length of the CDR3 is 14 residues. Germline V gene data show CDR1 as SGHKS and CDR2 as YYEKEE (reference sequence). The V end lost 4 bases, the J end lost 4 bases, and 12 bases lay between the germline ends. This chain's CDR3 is CASSALGGNQPQHF. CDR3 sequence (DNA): TGTGCCAGCAGCGCCCTGGGGGGAAATCAGCCCCAGCATTTT.

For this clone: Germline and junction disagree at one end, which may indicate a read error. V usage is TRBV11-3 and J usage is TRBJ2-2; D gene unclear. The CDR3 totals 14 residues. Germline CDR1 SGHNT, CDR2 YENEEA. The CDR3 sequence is CASSIDGETGELFF. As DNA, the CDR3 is TGTGCCAGCAGCATAGATGGGGAAACCGGGGAGCTGTTTTTT. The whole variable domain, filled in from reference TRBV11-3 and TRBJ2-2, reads EAGVVQSPRYKIIEKKQPVAFWCNPISGHNTLYWYLQNLGQGPELLIRYENEEAVDDSQLPKDRFSAERLKGVDSTLKIQPAELGDSAVYLCASSIDGETGELFFGEGSRLTVL.

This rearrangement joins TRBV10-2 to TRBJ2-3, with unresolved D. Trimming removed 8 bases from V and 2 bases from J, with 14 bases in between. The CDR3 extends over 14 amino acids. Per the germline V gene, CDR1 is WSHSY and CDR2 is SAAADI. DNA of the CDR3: TGCGCCAGCTCGCACCAAGGGTACACAGATACGCAGTATTTT. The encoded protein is CASSHQGYTDTQYF.

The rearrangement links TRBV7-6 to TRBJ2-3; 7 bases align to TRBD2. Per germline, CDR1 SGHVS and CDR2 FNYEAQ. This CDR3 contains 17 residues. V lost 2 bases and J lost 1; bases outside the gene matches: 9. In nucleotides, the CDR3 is TGTGCCAGCAGCTTATCCGTAATGGCGGGGGGCACAGATACGCAGTATTTT. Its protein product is CASSLSVMAGGTDTQYF.

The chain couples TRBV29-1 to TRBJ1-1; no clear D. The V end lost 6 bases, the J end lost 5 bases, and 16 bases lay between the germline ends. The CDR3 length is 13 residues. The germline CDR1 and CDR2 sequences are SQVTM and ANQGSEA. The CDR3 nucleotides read TGCAGCGTAGAAACCCGCAGTGGGACTGAAGCTTTCTTT. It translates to CSVETRSGTEAFF.